The T cell receptor (beta chain) under discussion was sequenced for a study of T-cell reconstitution after alpha-beta-depleted transplantation in children. Trimming cost V 5 bases and J 4 bases; bases outside gene matches: 5. The CDR3 spans 14 residues. The germline gives CDR1 SGHVS, CDR2 FNYEAQ. Unique molecular identifiers were used in preparing the TCRbeta library. MiXCR, applied by TCRdb to the PCR reads, yields one record per CDR3 protein. This sample has over 200,000 distinct CDR3 sequences, with 8% to 9.5% found just once. This TCR derives from a human donor who donated a stem cell graft to a child with acute lymphoblastic leukemia. The chain is built from TRBV7-6 and TRBJ1-3; the match to TRBD1 covers 7 bases. The source material was PBMCs from the stem cell graft donor, sampled from the stem cell graft. The CDR3: CASSVTGVGNTIYF. The DNA for the CDR3 is TGTGCCAGCAGCGTTACAGGGGTCGGAAACACCATATATTTT.